This T cell receptor beta chain was obtained from a study of PD-1 blockade in classical Hodgkin lymphoma. Overall study results and limits: Newly diagnosed patients were reported to exhibit reduced baseline TCR diversity relative to healthy donors. Similar baseline diversity was found in complete responders and newly diagnosed patients. In CD4+ cells, TCR diversity went up significantly by C4D1, but in CD8+ cells it did not. The authors excluded patients who started nivolumab under 1 year after ASCT.

Note on this clone: The antigen is undetermined.

The assay was immunoSEQ multiplex PCR, and TCRdb's table has in-frame clones only and misses some. This sample has some 90,000 clones, with about 77% found just once. The CDR3 has 13 amino acids. Trimming removed 1 base at V and 6 bases at J, with 10 bases between. The time point here: cycle 4 day 1 (C4D1), after less than 7 weeks of nivolumab. After autologous stem cell transplantation all patients relapsed, and prior brentuximab vedotin exposure differed between cohorts. V is TRBV5-3 and J is TRBJ1-2, with D possibly TRBD1 on 6 matching bases. TRBV5-3 is annotated as an ORF whose role is uncertain. The origin of this receptor is a human donor with classical Hodgkin lymphoma. Material: peripheral blood mononuclear cells (PBMCs), obtained before the fourth cycle of nivolumab. CDR3 nucleotides: TGTGCCAGAAGCTTGTACAGGGAGGATGGCTACACCTTC. Its protein product is CARSLYREDGYTF.